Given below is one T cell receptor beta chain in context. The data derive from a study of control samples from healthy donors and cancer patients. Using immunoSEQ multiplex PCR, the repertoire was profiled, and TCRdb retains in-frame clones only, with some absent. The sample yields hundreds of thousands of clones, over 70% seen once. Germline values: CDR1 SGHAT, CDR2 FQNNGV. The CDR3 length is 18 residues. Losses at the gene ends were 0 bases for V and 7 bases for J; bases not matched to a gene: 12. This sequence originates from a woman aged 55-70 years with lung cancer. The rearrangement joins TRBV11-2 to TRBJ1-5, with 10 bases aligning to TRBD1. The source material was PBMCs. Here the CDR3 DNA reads TGTGCCAGCAGCTTAGATCAGGTCGTGGACAGGGGGTGGCAGCCCCAGCATTTT. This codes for CASSLDQVVDRGWQPQHF. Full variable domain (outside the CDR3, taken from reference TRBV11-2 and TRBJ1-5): EAGVAQSPRYKIIEKRQSVAFWCNPISGHATLYWYQQILGQGPKLLIQFQNNGVVDDSQLPKDRFSAERLKGVDSTLKIQPAKLEDSAVYLCASSLDQVVDRGWQPQHFGDGTRLSIL.